The 18 T cell receptor beta chains reported below all come from one sample, sequenced in a study of shared clonotypes between healthy human individuals. Clones were read by immunoSEQ multiplex PCR, and TCRdb kept only the in-frame ones, dropping some. The sample contains 2 million to 2.5 million clones, under 95% of which appear only once. Sequenced material: naive CD4+ T cells from PBMCs. Described subset: CD45RA+ positively selected. Receptors were obtained from a man aged 18 to 30 in good health. Some clones in this sample may be carry-over from other donors' samples.

This rearrangement joins TRBV18 to TRBJ1-2, with 7 bases matching TRBD1. From germline, CDR1 is KGHSH and CDR2 LQKENI. V gave up 0 bases and J gave up 7 bases; unmatched junction bases: 5. CDR3 length: 14 amino acids. CDR3 in DNA: TGTGCCAGCTCACCACCTGGACAGGATGGTGGCTACACCTTC. As protein: CASSPPGQDGGYTF.

Comment on this clone: This sample includes further DNA sequences coding for the same CDR3. The V gene is TRBV11-2, the J gene TRBJ2-1; D is ambiguous. V was shortened by 5 bases and J by 4 bases, with 3 bases between the two germline ends. Germline V gene data show CDR1 as SGHAT and CDR2 as FQNNGV. This CDR3 region has 11 residues. CDR3 sequence reads: CASSVYNEQFF. CDR3 DNA: TGTGCCAGCAGCGTTTACAATGAGCAGTTCTTC.

The chain links TRBV5-6 to TRBJ2-3, with 12 bases identical to TRBD2. CDR3 length equals 16 residues. Trimming removed 1 base from V and 5 bases from J; junction bases left unmatched: 5. Per germline, CDR1 SGHDT and CDR2 YYEEEE. The CDR3 DNA is TGTGCCAGCAGCTTGTATGTACTAGCGGGAGGAGATACGCAGTATTTT. This gives the protein CASSLYVLAGGDTQYF.

The genes are TRBV29-1 and TRBJ2-2; possibly TRBD1 for D (6 bases). V lost 5 bases to trimming and J lost 5 bases, with 12 bases between them. The CDR3 is made up of 13 amino acids. CDR1 SQVTM and CDR2 ANQGSEA come from the germline V gene. As DNA, the CDR3 is TGCAGCGTTCGTACAGGGATAACCGGGGAGCTGTTTTTT. Amino acids: CSVRTGITGELFF.

CDR3 loop: CSVRDLFEKLFF. CDR3 coding DNA: TGCAGCGTTAGGGATCTGTTTGAAAAACTGTTTTTT. This chain uses TRBV29-1 with TRBJ1-4, with D hard to call. CDR1 and CDR2 (germline): SQVTM, ANQGSEA. The V end was cut by 5 bases, the J end by 7 bases, with 11 bases between. The CDR3 loop spans 12 amino acids. The full variable domain, in which reference TRBV29-1 and TRBJ1-4 provide the parts outside the CDR3, is SAVISQKPSRDICQRGTSLTIQCQVDSQVTMMFWYRQQPGQSLTLIATANQGSEATYESGFVIDKFPISRPNLTFSTLTVSNMSPEDSSIYLCSVRDLFEKLFFGSGTQLSVL.

The chain employs TRBV27 and TRBJ2-3; 9 positions agree with TRBD1. V gave up 0 bases and J gave up 3 bases; unmatched junction bases: 4. The CDR3 loop spans 16 amino acids. In germline, CDR1 is MNHEY, CDR2 SMNVEV (reference sequence). CDR3 nucleotides: TGTGCCAGCAGTTTATCCGGGACAGGGTCGACAGATACGCAGTATTTT. Protein: CASSLSGTGSTDTQYF.

The V gene is TRBV2, the J gene TRBJ2-7; no reliable D call. Germline lookup yields CDR1 SNHLY and CDR2 FYNNEI. The CDR3 runs 14 residues. The V gene lost 9 bases and the J gene lost 4 bases, with 19 bases spanning the gap. The CDR3 reads CASFRQAIRYEQYF. Written as DNA, the CDR3 is TGTGCCAGTTTCCGACAAGCGATAAGGTACGAGCAGTACTTC.

The V call is TRBV5-4, the J call TRBJ2-5; D possibly corresponds to TRBD2 (6 bases). Germline CDR1 and CDR2: SGHNT and YYREEE (reference sequence). The CDR3 totals 15 residues. V gave up 0 bases and J gave up 2 bases, with 11 bases separating them. The CDR3 DNA reads TGTGCCAGCAGCTTGGAGAGCGGGCCTCAAGAGACCCAGTACTTC. This codes for CASSLESGPQETQYF.

The chain combines TRBV5-1 with TRBJ2-5; 7 bases are shared with TRBD1. This CDR3 has 13 residues. The V gene's germline CDR1 is SGHRS and CDR2 YFSETQ. The V segment lost 4 bases and the J segment 3 bases; nucleotides outside the gene matches: 3. The CDR3: CASSPTGKETQYF. The CDR3 nucleotides are TGCGCCAGCAGCCCGACAGGGAAAGAGACCCAGTACTTC.

J is TRBJ1-2 and V is TRBV5-4, with TRBD1 matching 8 bases. From germline, CDR1 is SGHNT and CDR2 YYREEE (reference sequence). The V gene end was trimmed by 4 bases and the J gene end by 5 bases; junction bases not matched to a gene: 10. The CDR3 totals 15 residues. DNA of the CDR3: TGTGCCAGCAGCCCCCGGGACAGGCGTCCTTATGGCTACACCTTC. It specifies CASSPRDRRPYGYTF.

The chain couples TRBV10-1 to TRBJ1-2, with D possibly matching TRBD1 (5 bases). Looked up from germline, CDR1 is WNHNN and CDR2 is SYGVQD (reference sequence). The CDR3 runs to 14 residues. Trimming took 2 bases from V and 8 from J, leaving 15 bases between them. CDR3 loop: CASSERDGFSGYTF. CDR3 nucleotides: TGCGCCAGCAGTGAGAGGGACGGTTTTAGCGGCTACACCTTC.

With respect to this clone: Other DNA sequences within the sample encode an identical CDR3. The gene calls are TRBV7-2 and TRBJ2-7; D is uncertain. This CDR3 is 11 amino acids long. Per germline, CDR1 SGHTA and CDR2 FQGNSA. Between the trimmed V and J ends, which lost 5 bases and 3 bases, there was a span of 5 bases. The CDR3 spells CASSPRYEQYF. In nucleotides, the CDR3 is TGTGCCAGCAGCCCTCGCTACGAGCAGTACTTC.

The sample holds one count of this clone. The rearrangement joins TRBV12-5 to TRBJ2-3; D is ambiguous. CDR3 length equals 14 residues. The V end lost 2 bases, the J end lost 1 base, and 7 bases lay between the germline ends. Germline loops: CDR1 LGHNT, CDR2 FRNRAP. The CDR3 region has the DNA TGTGCTAGTGGTTTGTCGGGCCGCACAGATACGCAGTATTTT. It yields the protein CASGLSGRTDTQYF.

V and J are TRBV7-3 and TRBJ2-1; 10 nucleotides line up with TRBD1. Germline lookup yields CDR1 SGHTA and CDR2 FQGTGA. The CDR3 consists of 19 residues. The J segment lost 0 bases and the V segment lost 2 bases, leaving 10 bases of the junction unmatched. DNA of the CDR3: TGTGCCAGCAGCTTACAGAGACAGGGGGCGGGGAGCTCCTACAATGAGCAGTTCTTC. It specifies CASSLQRQGAGSSYNEQFF.

The CDR3 loop reads CASRPSGISYEQYF. The CDR3 nucleotides read TGTGCCAGCCGACCCAGCGGGATCTCCTACGAGCAGTACTTC. The chain couples TRBV6-1 to TRBJ2-7; TRBD2 matches at 7 bases. The CDR3 length is 14 residues. The junction had 7 bases not matched to a gene; V was cut back by 8 bases and J by 0 bases. CDR1 and CDR2 (germline): MNHNS, SASEGT.

Points on this clone: At one end the junction does not follow the germline gene, possibly because of a read error. The chain recombines TRBV7-9 with TRBJ2-3; no clear D gene. The CDR3 consists of 13 residues. Germline V gives CDR1 SEHNR, CDR2 FQNEAQ (reference sequence). The CDR3 region has the DNA TGTGCCAGCACCTTACTTGGTCCAGATACGCAGTATTTT. Translated, it gives CASTLLGPDTQYF.

The chain couples TRBV5-4 to TRBJ2-7, with TRBD1 matching 7 bases. V gave up 2 bases and J gave up 2 bases; unmatched junction bases: 4. The CDR3 runs 14 residues. Germline V gene sequence: CDR1 SGHNT, CDR2 YYREEE (reference sequence). The CDR3, as DNA: TGTGCCAGCAGCTTAGGGACAGTCACCTACGAGCAGTACTTC. It is translated as CASSLGTVTYEQYF. The full variable domain, in which reference TRBV5-4 and TRBJ2-7 provide the parts outside the CDR3, is ETGVTQSPTHLIKTRGQQVTLRCSSQSGHNTVSWYQQALGQGPQFIFQYYREEENGRGNFPPRFSGLQFPNYSSELNVNALELDDSALYLCASSLGTVTYEQYFGPGTRLTVT.

This clone appeared a single time. V and J are TRBV15 and TRBJ1-6; D is undetermined. Germline CDR1 and CDR2: LNHNV and YYDKDF (reference sequence). This CDR3 is 16 amino acids long. V was trimmed by 0 bases and J by 1 base, leaving 7 bases between them. The chain's CDR3 is CATSRDLGSYNSPLHF. CDR3 bases: TGTGCCACCAGCAGAGATTTGGGTTCCTATAATTCACCCCTCCACTTT.